These 27 T cell receptor beta chains share one sample of origin, sequenced in a study of T cell repertoires in cytomegalovirus infection. No antigens are known for them. MiXCR was run by TCRdb on the reads, yielding one entry per CDR3 protein. The table includes under 130,000 distinct CDR3 sequences, over 40% detected once. Sequencing was performed on CD8+ T cells from cultured PBMCs, taken from culture after CMV antigen stimulation. These TCRs come from a human donor in good health (CMV status not recorded). Some clones in this sample may be carry-over from other donors' samples.

The chain uses TRBV30 and TRBJ2-1; 11 bases map to TRBD2. V was pared by 3 bases and J by 1 base, with 8 bases of the junction left unmatched. Germline V gene data show CDR1 as GTSNPN and CDR2 as SVGIG (reference sequence). This CDR3 is built from 17 residues. CDR3 bases: TGTGCCTGGAGCCCAAGTAGCGGGGGGGTATCCTACAATGAGCAGTTCTTC. This gives the protein CAWSPSSGGVSYNEQFF.

Concerning this clonotype: A junction end diverges from the germline sequence, so it may reflect a read error. The chain is built from TRBV7-9 and TRBJ1-2, with D perhaps matching TRBD1 (5 bases). This CDR3 region has 12 residues. The germline V gene encodes CDR1 SEHNR and CDR2 FQNEAQ (reference sequence). The DNA for the CDR3 is TGTGCCAGCAGCTTAGCGGGGCAGTCGCTCGCTTTC. The encoded protein is CASSLAGQSLAF.

This clonotype was seen a few times. This chain connects TRBV7-2 to TRBJ2-1; D is ambiguous. The V gene lost 4 bases and the J gene lost 7 bases, with 5 bases spanning the gap. CDR3 size: 11 residues. CDR1 and CDR2 (germline): SGHTA, FQGNSA. The CDR3 nucleotides read TGTGCCAGCAGCTCAGGAAATGAGCAGTTCTTC. Its protein is CASSSGNEQFF.

This rearrangement joins TRBV27 to TRBJ2-1; weak D call: TRBD2 (5 bases). CDR3 length equals 16 residues. The germline CDR1 and CDR2 sequences are MNHEY and SMNVEV (reference sequence). Trimming left V 0 bases short and J 5 bases short, with 14 bases between. The CDR3 spells CASSLSAGELNNEQFF. DNA of the CDR3: TGTGCCAGCAGTTTATCGGCCGGGGAGCTTAACAATGAGCAGTTCTTC.

The sample holds a few counts of this clonotype. The chain employs TRBV20-1 and TRBJ2-7; possibly TRBD2 for D (5 bases). V was cut by 2 bases and J by 3 bases, with 20 bases left in between. Germline V gene lookup returns CDR1 DFQATT and CDR2 SNEGSKA (reference sequence). The CDR3 has 16 residues. The CDR3 region is CSARSSQGRVHYEQYF. CDR3 DNA: TGCAGTGCTAGATCCTCTCAAGGGCGGGTGCACTACGAGCAGTACTTC.

In DNA, the CDR3 is TGCAGTGCCGAAAGGGCCTTGGGAAGAGGGGCCTACGAGCAGTACTTC. Its translation: CSAERALGRGAYEQYF. The rearrangement uses TRBV20-1 and TRBJ2-7; D might be TRBD1 or TRBD2, each matching 5 bases. CDR1 and CDR2 from the germline V gene are DFQATT and SNEGSKA (reference sequence). V gave up 6 bases and J gave up 2 bases, with 23 bases separating them. The CDR3 loop spans 16 amino acids.

In DNA form, the CDR3 reads TGTGCCAGCAGTTACCAGGGACAGGGGGTACGCTATGAGCAGTTCTTC. Translated, it gives CASSYQGQGVRYEQFF. The chain couples TRBV6-6 to TRBJ2-1, with 11 positions matching TRBD1. Per the germline V gene, CDR1 is MNHNY and CDR2 is SVGAGI (reference sequence). Trimming removed 2 bases from V and 8 bases from J; junction bases left unmatched: 8. This CDR3 contains 16 residues.

This chain connects TRBV4-2 to TRBJ1-1, with D possibly matching TRBD1 (6 bases). Between the trimmed V and J ends, which lost 0 bases and 5 bases, there was a span of 16 bases. The CDR3 loop spans 16 amino acids. Germline values: CDR1 LGHNA, CDR2 YNFKEQ. The DNA of the CDR3 is TGTGCCAGCAGCCAAGAAGGCAGGGGCGGATGGACTGAAGCTTTCTTT. Its translation: CASSQEGRGGWTEAFF.

The chain couples TRBV27 to TRBJ2-7; D is possibly TRBD2 (7 bases). Germline CDR1 and CDR2: MNHEY and SMNVEV (reference sequence). With 2 bases removed from V and 3 bases from J, the gap between germline ends came to 11 bases. The CDR3 has 14 residues. DNA for the CDR3: TGTGCCAGCAGTTTAGGGGGGGCAAACTACGAGCAGTACTTC. The encoded protein is CASSLGGANYEQYF.

The chain carries TRBV5-8 and TRBJ1-2; the D is unclear. The germline V gene encodes CDR1 SGHTS and CDR2 YDEGEE. Trimming shortened V by 1 base and J by 3 bases, and 16 bases separated the two germline ends. The CDR3 length is 16 residues. CDR3 sequence: CASSLTSVSWDYGYTF. CDR3 bases: TGTGCCAGCAGCTTGACAAGCGTCTCTTGGGACTATGGCTACACCTTC.

This sequence joins TRBV15 and TRBJ1-2; D call uncertain. Germline V gene sequence: CDR1 LNHNV, CDR2 YYDKDF (reference sequence). The CDR3 spans 16 residues. V dropped 0 bases and J dropped 8 bases, with 19 bases sitting between them. This chain's CDR3 is CATSRDYQLHLIGYTF. DNA for the CDR3: TGTGCCACCAGCAGAGACTACCAACTCCATCTAATCGGCTACACCTTC.

V gene TRBV20-1 combines with J gene TRBJ2-1; D ambiguous. Deletions cut 6 bases from V and 8 bases from J, with 11 bases between. CDR3 size: 11 residues. Germline CDR1 and CDR2: DFQATT and SNEGSKA (reference sequence). The CDR3 DNA reads as TGCAGTGCAAACAGAGGCTATGAGCAGTTCTTC. This codes for CSANRGYEQFF.

This clonotype came up a few times. This CDR3 is CASSSTGALEPQHF. The CDR3 coding sequence is TGTGCCAGCAGCTCAACAGGGGCCCTTGAGCCCCAGCATTTT. The chain couples TRBV7-9 to TRBJ1-5; 7 nucleotides match TRBD1. There are 14 residues in the CDR3. Germline assignment: CDR1 SEHNR and CDR2 FQNEAQ (reference sequence). Trimming removed 4 bases from V and 8 bases from J; junction bases left unmatched: 8.

The V gene is TRBV19, the J gene TRBJ2-5; D uncertain. This CDR3 spans 13 amino acids. Germline V gene lookup returns CDR1 LNHDA and CDR2 SQIVND (reference sequence). V was shortened by 6 bases and J by 4 bases, with 12 bases between the two germline ends. Written as DNA, the CDR3 is TGTGCCAGTAGCGCCCACGGTCCAGAGACCCAGTACTTC. Its translation is CASSAHGPETQYF.

V is TRBV15 and J is TRBJ1-4; tentative D call: TRBD1 (5 bases). Germline lookup yields CDR1 LNHNV and CDR2 YYDKDF (reference sequence). CDR3 length: 13 amino acids. V dropped 3 bases and J dropped 8 bases, with 10 bases sitting between them. The CDR3, as DNA: TGTGCCACCAGCAGGACCAGGGACGAAAAACTGTTTTTT. This encodes CATSRTRDEKLFF.

A few counts support this clonotype. The chain combines TRBV7-6 with TRBJ2-1; possibly TRBD2 for D (5 bases). The germline V gene has CDR1 SGHVS and CDR2 FNYEAQ. The CDR3 spans 15 residues. V was clipped by 5 bases and J by 0 bases, with 11 bases between them. CDR3 loop: CASSPLTSSYNEQFF. The CDR3 bases are TGTGCCAGCAGCCCATTAACTAGCTCCTACAATGAGCAGTTCTTC.

The V call is TRBV9, the J call TRBJ1-1; TRBD1 aligns across 7 bases. V shed 4 bases, J shed 11 bases, and the junction held 14 bases outside the gene matches. CDR3 length: 14 residues. CDR1 and CDR2 (germline): SGDLS, YYNGEE. The CDR3 loop reads CASSSPNRGPDAFF. The CDR3 bases are TGTGCCAGCAGCAGCCCCAATAGGGGGCCGGACGCTTTCTTT.

This clonotype was found a few times. The rearrangement uses TRBV20-1 and TRBJ2-1, with D perhaps TRBD1 or TRBD2 (5 bases each). There are 15 residues in the CDR3. Trimming cost V 6 bases and J 4 bases, with 19 bases left between them. The germline gives CDR1 DFQATT, CDR2 SNEGSKA (reference sequence). As DNA, the CDR3 is TGCAGTGCGAGTGGCTTGAGGGGTATTTACAATGAGCAGTTCTTC. This encodes CSASGLRGIYNEQFF.

This clonotype showed up just a few times. This chain connects TRBV12-3 or TRBV12-4 to TRBJ2-3; 7 bases match TRBD2. The CDR3 consists of 15 residues. With 4 bases clipped from V and 0 bases from J, the junction kept 4 bases outside the gene matches. The CDR3: CASSYGLVSTDTQYF. The CDR3 nucleotides are TGTGCCAGCAGTTACGGACTAGTTAGCACAGATACGCAGTATTTT.

The chain recombines TRBV7-6 with TRBJ2-7; D may match TRBD1 or TRBD2 (5 bases each). CDR1 is SGHVS, CDR2 FNYEAQ, per germline. Trimming took off 4 bases at V and 5 bases at J, with 18 bases between the two ends. The CDR3 consists of 15 residues. CDR3 coding DNA: TGTGCCAGCAGCTCCACAGGCGGTTGGGGGAACGAGCAGTACTTC. Protein product: CASSSTGGWGNEQYF.

The V gene is TRBV28, the J gene TRBJ1-5; 9 bases align to TRBD1. This CDR3 is built from 14 residues. CDR1 and CDR2 from the germline V gene are MDHEN and SYDVKM. The ends lost 4 bases at V and 2 bases at J; junction bases unmatched: 0. CDR3 DNA sequence: TGTGCCAGCAGTTGGGACAGGGGCAATCAGCCCCAGCATTTT. It yields the protein CASSWDRGNQPQHF.

This rearrangement joins TRBV7-8 to TRBJ2-1, with 8 bases aligning to TRBD2. Germline V gene sequence: CDR1 SGHVS, CDR2 FQNEAQ. V was pared by 4 bases and J by 1 base, with 6 bases of the junction left unmatched. The CDR3 has 16 residues. The CDR3 DNA reads TGTGCCAGCAGCTGGGAGGGCGGGGGGTCCTACAATGAGCAGTTCTTC. This sequence encodes CASSWEGGGSYNEQFF.

The chain employs TRBV7-9 and TRBJ1-2; 7 bases line up with TRBD1. V shed 1 base, J shed 4 bases, and the junction held 3 bases outside the gene matches. Germline lookup yields CDR1 SEHNR and CDR2 FQNEAQ (reference sequence). The CDR3 contains 14 residues. The DNA of the CDR3 is TGTGCCAGCAGCTTAGGACAGGGAATCTATGGCTACACCTTC. It yields the protein CASSLGQGIYGYTF. The full variable domain, its missing parts supplied by reference TRBV7-9 and TRBJ1-2, is DTGVSQNPRHKITKRGQNVTFRCDPISEHNRLYWYRQTLGQGPEFLTYFQNEAQLEKSRLLSDRFSAERPKGSFSTLEIQRTEQGDSAMYLCASSLGQGIYGYTFGSGTRLTVV.

This chain connects TRBV2 to TRBJ2-5, with D perhaps TRBD2 (6 bases). The CDR3 is 13 amino acids. Germline CDR1 is SNHLY and CDR2 is FYNNEI. The V end was cut by 9 bases, the J end by 2 bases, with 13 bases between. The CDR3 DNA reads as TGTGCCAGTTTGGGACTGACACAAGAGACCCAGTACTTC. Protein: CASLGLTQETQYF.

The V call is TRBV29-1, the J call TRBJ1-2; no clear D. Germline CDR1 reads SQVTM; CDR2 reads ANQGSEA. This CDR3 comprises 12 residues. Trimming left V 5 bases short and J 2 bases short, with 9 bases between. CDR3 protein: CSVPPTNYGYTF. The CDR3 region has the DNA TGCAGCGTTCCCCCCACGAACTATGGCTACACCTTC.

V and J are TRBV6-5 and TRBJ1-1, with TRBD1 matching 8 bases. There are 17 residues in the CDR3. Germline V gene sequence: CDR1 MNHEY, CDR2 SVGAGI. Trimming cost V 6 bases and J 0 bases; bases outside gene matches: 12. CDR3 coding DNA: TGTGCCAGCAGCTCGGGACAGGTGCTCCCCATGAACACTGAAGCTTTCTTT. Encoded protein: CASSSGQVLPMNTEAFF.

This clonotype turned up a few times. The chain uses TRBV7-9 and TRBJ2-2; D might be TRBD1 (5 bases). V dropped 3 bases and J dropped 0 bases, with 8 bases sitting between them. Per germline, CDR1 SEHNR and CDR2 FQNEAQ (reference sequence). This CDR3 has 15 residues. The CDR3 here is CASSFQTANTGELFF. CDR3 nucleotide sequence: TGTGCCAGCAGCTTCCAGACAGCGAACACCGGGGAGCTGTTTTTT.